A selection of T cell receptor beta chains follows, all from one sample in a study of shared T cell receptors in the human thymus. The repertoire was sequenced with immunoSEQ multiplex PCR; TCRdb's copy has only in-frame clones and lacks some. The top ten hold roughly 0.02% of the sample, which has more than 300,000 clones, around 95% seen once. What was sequenced was thymocytes. Receptors were obtained from a human donor. The CDR3 runs from the conserved cysteine through the conserved F or W. The D gene is left open where the match is weak. Only part of the rows carry a size: once, few, many, or a class if the clone is expanded.

d_call: TRBD1
clone_size: once
j_call: TRBJ2-3
v_call: TRBV5-1
cdr3_aa: CASSTDRATDTQYF
cdr3_nt: TGCGCCAGCAGCACGGACAGGGCCACAGATACGCAGTATTTT

d_call: TRBD2
clone_size: once
j_call: TRBJ2-1
v_call: TRBV27
cdr3_aa: CASRLIGTSGTMRSEQFF
cdr3_nt: TGTGCCAGCAGGTTAATCGGGACTAGCGGGACAATGAGGAGTGAGCAGTTCTTC

d_call: NA
clone_size: NA
j_call: TRBJ1-1
v_call: TRBV5-1
cdr3_aa: CASSLVGQTNTEAFF
cdr3_nt: TGCGCCAGCAGCTTGGTTGGACAGACGAACACTGAAGCTTTCTTT

d_call: TRBD1
clone_size: NA
j_call: TRBJ2-2
v_call: TRBV5-4
cdr3_aa: CASRQGRTGELFF
cdr3_nt: TGTGCCAGCCGACAGGGACGCACCGGGGAGCTGTTTTTT

d_call: NA
clone_size: NA
j_call: TRBJ2-5
v_call: TRBV27
cdr3_aa: CASSEGGTQYF
cdr3_nt: TGTGCCAGCAGCGAGGGTGGGACCCAGTACTTC

d_call: NA
clone_size: NA
j_call: TRBJ1-1
v_call: TRBV30
cdr3_aa: CAWSVEGKNTEAFF
cdr3_nt: TGTGCCTGGAGTGTCGAGGGAAAGAACACTGAAGCTTTCTTT

d_call: TRBD1
clone_size: NA
j_call: TRBJ1-2
v_call: TRBV6-1
cdr3_aa: CASSVQGGYGYTF
cdr3_nt: TGTGCCAGCAGCGTCCAGGGGGGCTATGGCTACACCTTC

d_call: NA
clone_size: once
j_call: TRBJ2-7
v_call: TRBV19
cdr3_aa: CASSIRGPYEQYF
cdr3_nt: TGTGCCAGTAGTATACGGGGACCCTACGAGCAGTACTTC

d_call: NA
clone_size: NA
j_call: TRBJ2-7
v_call: TRBV11-2
cdr3_aa: CASSLEQLTYEQYF
cdr3_nt: TGTGCCAGCAGCTTAGAACAGTTAACCTACGAGCAGTACTTC

d_call: TRBD1
clone_size: NA
j_call: TRBJ2-5
v_call: TRBV18
cdr3_aa: CASSAGQDQETQYF
cdr3_nt: TGTGCCAGCTCAGCCGGACAGGACCAAGAGACCCAGTACTTC

d_call: NA
clone_size: NA
j_call: TRBJ2-7
v_call: TRBV5-8
cdr3_aa: CASSLNRQYF
cdr3_nt: TGTGCCAGCAGCTTAAATCGGCAGTACTTC

d_call: NA
clone_size: NA
j_call: TRBJ2-3
v_call: TRBV5-1
cdr3_aa: CASSPDRGTLSTDTQYF
cdr3_nt: TGCGCCAGCAGCCCTGACCGAGGGACACTATCCACAGATACGCAGTATTTT

d_call: TRBD2
clone_size: NA
j_call: TRBJ2-1
v_call: TRBV28
cdr3_aa: CASSLVAGDNEQFF
cdr3_nt: TGTGCCAGCAGTTTGGTAGCGGGCGACAATGAGCAGTTCTTC

d_call: NA
clone_size: NA
j_call: TRBJ2-7
v_call: TRBV2
cdr3_aa: CASSDPDAYPYEQYF
cdr3_nt: TGTGCCAGCAGTGACCCGGACGCTTACCCCTACGAGCAGTACTTC

d_call: NA
clone_size: NA
j_call: TRBJ1-5
v_call: TRBV28
cdr3_aa: CASSLAVNQPQHF
cdr3_nt: TGTGCCAGCAGTTTAGCAGTTAATCAGCCCCAGCATTTT

d_call: TRBD1
clone_size: NA
j_call: TRBJ2-1
v_call: TRBV11-2
cdr3_aa: CASSSFPGQGRDEQFF
cdr3_nt: TGTGCCAGCAGCTCGTTCCCGGGACAGGGGAGGGATGAGCAGTTCTTC

d_call: NA
clone_size: NA
j_call: TRBJ2-7
v_call: TRBV10-3
cdr3_aa: CAISGARLYEQYF
cdr3_nt: TGTGCCATCAGTGGTGCGCGGCTCTACGAGCAGTACTTC

d_call: TRBD1
clone_size: NA
j_call: TRBJ2-1
v_call: TRBV7-3
cdr3_aa: CASSSRPGQGNEQFF
cdr3_nt: TGTGCCAGCAGTTCCCGACCGGGACAGGGGAATGAGCAGTTCTTC

d_call: TRBD2
clone_size: once
j_call: TRBJ2-1
v_call: TRBV7-6
cdr3_aa: CASSPGGRENEQFF
cdr3_nt: TGTGCCAGCAGCCCGGGCGGGAGGGAAAATGAGCAGTTCTTC

d_call: NA
clone_size: NA
j_call: TRBJ2-6
v_call: TRBV27
cdr3_aa: CASSAITGTTGANVLTF
cdr3_nt: TGTGCCAGCAGTGCCATTACAGGGACTACTGGGGCCAACGTCCTGACTTTC

d_call: TRBD1
clone_size: NA
j_call: TRBJ2-1
v_call: TRBV11-3
cdr3_aa: CASSQLGQGSYNEQFF
cdr3_nt: TGTGCCAGCAGCCAACTGGGACAGGGCTCCTACAATGAGCAGTTCTTC

d_call: TRBD2
clone_size: NA
j_call: TRBJ2-1
v_call: TRBV2
cdr3_aa: CASSETSVGYNEQFF
cdr3_nt: TGTGCCAGCAGCGAGACTAGCGTAGGATACAATGAGCAGTTCTTC

d_call: NA
clone_size: NA
j_call: TRBJ2-3
v_call: TRBV5-1
cdr3_aa: CASSAPRGQDGGTDTQYF
cdr3_nt: TGCGCCAGCAGCGCCCCACGGGGGCAAGATGGGGGCACAGATACGCAGTATTTT

d_call: TRBD2
clone_size: NA
j_call: TRBJ2-1
v_call: TRBV6-5
cdr3_aa: CASSPYRGGEQFF
cdr3_nt: TGTGCCAGCAGTCCCTATCGGGGGGGTGAGCAGTTCTTC

d_call: TRBD2
clone_size: NA
j_call: TRBJ2-3
v_call: TRBV4-3
cdr3_aa: CASSQDQGTSGPAGTDTQYF
cdr3_nt: TGCGCCAGCAGCCAAGATCAGGGGACTAGCGGACCGGCGGGCACAGATACGCAGTATTTT

d_call: NA
clone_size: NA
j_call: TRBJ2-2
v_call: TRBV7-9
cdr3_aa: CASNPYGELFF
cdr3_nt: TGTGCCAGCAATCCCTACGGGGAGCTGTTTTTT

d_call: NA
clone_size: NA
j_call: TRBJ2-7
v_call: TRBV6-1
cdr3_aa: CASSEPGLEGYYEQYF
cdr3_nt: TGTGCCAGCAGTGAACCGGGTCTTGAAGGCTACTACGAGCAGTACTTC

d_call: TRBD2
clone_size: NA
j_call: TRBJ2-7
v_call: TRBV29-1
cdr3_aa: CSVEASGSEQYF
cdr3_nt: TGCAGCGTTGAGGCTAGCGGGAGCGAGCAGTACTTC

d_call: NA
clone_size: NA
j_call: TRBJ2-3
v_call: TRBV5-4
cdr3_aa: CASSSRESSTDTQYF
cdr3_nt: TGTGCCAGCAGCTCCCGGGAATCTAGCACAGATACGCAGTATTTT

d_call: NA
clone_size: NA
j_call: TRBJ1-3
v_call: TRBV7-9
cdr3_aa: CASSWSGVAGNTIYF
cdr3_nt: TGTGCCAGCAGCTGGTCTGGGGTGGCGGGAAACACCATATATTTT

d_call: NA
clone_size: NA
j_call: TRBJ2-1
v_call: TRBV7-2
cdr3_aa: CASSFPGPYNEQFF
cdr3_nt: TGTGCCAGCAGCTTCCCAGGGCCCTACAATGAGCAGTTCTTC

d_call: NA
clone_size: NA
j_call: TRBJ2-1
v_call: TRBV20-1
cdr3_aa: CSARPGFF
cdr3_nt: TGCAGTGCTAGGCCGGGGTTCTTC

d_call: NA
clone_size: NA
j_call: TRBJ2-2
v_call: TRBV21-1
cdr3_aa: CASSPLTGELFF
cdr3_nt: TGTGCCAGCAGCCCCCTAACCGGGGAGCTGTTTTTT

d_call: NA
clone_size: NA
j_call: TRBJ1-3
v_call: TRBV28
cdr3_aa: CASSPGNTIYF
cdr3_nt: TGTGCCAGCAGTCCAGGAAACACCATATATTTT

d_call: TRBD1
clone_size: NA
j_call: TRBJ2-1
v_call: TRBV7-2
cdr3_aa: CASSFQRDRDYNEQFF
cdr3_nt: TGTGCCAGCAGCTTCCAACGGGACAGGGATTACAATGAGCAGTTCTTC

d_call: NA
clone_size: NA
j_call: TRBJ2-7
v_call: TRBV15
cdr3_aa: CATSVDRSSYEQYF
cdr3_nt: TGTGCCACCAGCGTAGACAGGAGCTCCTACGAGCAGTACTTC

d_call: TRBD1
clone_size: NA
j_call: TRBJ1-1
v_call: TRBV5-6
cdr3_aa: CASSFGTGNVNTEAFF
cdr3_nt: TGTGCCAGCAGCTTCGGGACAGGGAACGTTAACACTGAAGCTTTCTTT

d_call: NA
clone_size: NA
j_call: TRBJ2-3
v_call: TRBV5-6
cdr3_aa: CASSFRVLDTQYF
cdr3_nt: TGTGCCAGCAGCTTTAGAGTACTGGATACGCAGTATTTT

d_call: TRBD2
clone_size: NA
j_call: TRBJ2-7
v_call: TRBV6-4
cdr3_aa: CALAGGRVHEQYF
cdr3_nt: TGTGCCCTTGCGGGGGGGAGGGTCCACGAGCAGTACTTC

d_call: NA
clone_size: NA
j_call: TRBJ2-3
v_call: TRBV28
cdr3_aa: CASSFLGTSTDTQYF
cdr3_nt: TGTGCCAGCAGTTTCCTCGGGACTAGCACAGATACGCAGTATTTT

d_call: TRBD1
clone_size: NA
j_call: TRBJ2-7
v_call: TRBV6-5
cdr3_aa: CASSWFRDRLVYEQYF
cdr3_nt: TGTGCCAGCAGTTGGTTCCGGGACAGGTTGGTCTACGAGCAGTACTTC

d_call: NA
clone_size: NA
j_call: TRBJ1-2
v_call: TRBV27
cdr3_aa: CASSFHPWDYGYTF
cdr3_nt: TGTGCCAGCAGTTTTCACCCCTGGGACTATGGCTACACCTTC

d_call: TRBD2
clone_size: NA
j_call: TRBJ2-1
v_call: TRBV2
cdr3_aa: CASPEGPLTSGSSYNEQFF
cdr3_nt: TGTGCCAGCCCTGAGGGACCGTTGACTAGCGGTAGCTCCTACAATGAGCAGTTCTTC